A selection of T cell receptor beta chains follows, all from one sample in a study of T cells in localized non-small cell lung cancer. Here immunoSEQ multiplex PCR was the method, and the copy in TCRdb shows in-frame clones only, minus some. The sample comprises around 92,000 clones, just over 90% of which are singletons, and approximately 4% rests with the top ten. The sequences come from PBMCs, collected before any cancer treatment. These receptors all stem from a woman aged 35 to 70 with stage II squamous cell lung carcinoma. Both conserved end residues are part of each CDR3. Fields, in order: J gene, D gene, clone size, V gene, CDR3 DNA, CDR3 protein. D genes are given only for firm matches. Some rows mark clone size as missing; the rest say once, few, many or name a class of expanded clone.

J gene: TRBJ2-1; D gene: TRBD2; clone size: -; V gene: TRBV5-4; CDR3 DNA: TGTGCCAGCAGATCTAGCGGGAGTTACAATGAGCAGTTCTTC; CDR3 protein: CASRSSGSYNEQFF
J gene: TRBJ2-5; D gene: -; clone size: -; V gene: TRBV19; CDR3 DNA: TGTGCCAGTAGTATAGACCCCACGGGGAGATCGGCCCAGTACTTC; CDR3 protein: CASSIDPTGRSAQYF
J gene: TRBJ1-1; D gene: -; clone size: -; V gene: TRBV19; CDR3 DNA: TGTGCCAGTAACAGGCAAGGGTTGAACACTGAAGCTTTCTTT; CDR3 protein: CASNRQGLNTEAFF
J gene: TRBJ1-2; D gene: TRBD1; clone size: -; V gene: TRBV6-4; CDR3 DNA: TGTGCCAGCAGTCGACAGGGCTGGGGCTACACCTTC; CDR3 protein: CASSRQGWGYTF
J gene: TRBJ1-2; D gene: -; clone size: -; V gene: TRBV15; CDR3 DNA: TGTGCCACCAGCATTGCGGCCCCGAGGGGGGACTATGGCTACACCTTC; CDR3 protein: CATSIAAPRGDYGYTF
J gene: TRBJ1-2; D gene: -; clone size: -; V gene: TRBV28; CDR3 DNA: TGTGCCAGCAGCGGTAAAATTTATGGCTACACCTTC; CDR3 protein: CASSGKIYGYTF
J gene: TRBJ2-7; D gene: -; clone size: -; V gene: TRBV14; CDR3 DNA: TGTGCCAGCAGCCAAGATATGACGGTCCGGAACGAGCAGTACTTC; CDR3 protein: CASSQDMTVRNEQYF
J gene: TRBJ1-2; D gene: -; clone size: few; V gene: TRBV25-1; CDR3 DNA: TGTGCCAGCAGTGAATATTCCGGAACTAACTATGGCTACACCTTC; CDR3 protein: CASSEYSGTNYGYTF
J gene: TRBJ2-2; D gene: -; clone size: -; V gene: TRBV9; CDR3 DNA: TGTGCCAGCAGCGGAAGCTCCCAGCGGGAGCTGTTTTTT; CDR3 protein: CASSGSSQRELFF
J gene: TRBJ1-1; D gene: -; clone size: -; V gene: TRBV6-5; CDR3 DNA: TGTGCCAGCAGTTACTCGGCGGAGCTCGGGGCTGAAGCTTTCTTT; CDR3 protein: CASSYSAELGAEAFF
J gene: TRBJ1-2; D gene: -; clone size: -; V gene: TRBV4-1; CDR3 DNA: TGCGCCAGCAGCCCCCGGGAGGGAATGTACTATGGCTACACCTTC; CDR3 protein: CASSPREGMYYGYTF
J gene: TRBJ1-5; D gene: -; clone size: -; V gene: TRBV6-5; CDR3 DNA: TGTGCCAGCAGTGAAAGGCGCAAAGGTCAGCCCCAGCATTTT; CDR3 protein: CASSERRKGQPQHF
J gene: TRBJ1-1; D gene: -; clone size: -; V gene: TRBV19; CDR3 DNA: TGTGCCAGTAGCTTAAAAGGGCTGGGAACTGAAGCTTTCTTT; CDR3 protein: CASSLKGLGTEAFF
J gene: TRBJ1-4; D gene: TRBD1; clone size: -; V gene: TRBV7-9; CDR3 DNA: TGTGCCAGCAGGGAGGCGACAGGGCGTGAAAAACTGTTTTTT; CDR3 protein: CASREATGREKLFF
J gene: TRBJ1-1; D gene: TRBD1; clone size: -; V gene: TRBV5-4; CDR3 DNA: TGTGCCAGCGGGGACAGGGCGAACACTGAAGCTTTCTTT; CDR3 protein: CASGDRANTEAFF
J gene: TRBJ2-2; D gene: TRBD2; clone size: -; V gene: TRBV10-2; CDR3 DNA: TGCGCCAGCAAACCAGCGGGAGGGTCTAACACCGGGGAGCTGTTTTTT; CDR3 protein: CASKPAGGSNTGELFF
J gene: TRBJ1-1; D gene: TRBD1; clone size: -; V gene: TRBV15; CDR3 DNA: TGTGCCACCAGGACTCTTATATATGCGACAGGGCAGGTGACGAACACTGAAGCTTTCTTT; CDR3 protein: CATRTLIYATGQVTNTEAFF
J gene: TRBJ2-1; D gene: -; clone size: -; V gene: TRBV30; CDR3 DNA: TGTGCCTGGAGTGTAGACAGAAACAATGAGCAGTTCTTC; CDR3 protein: CAWSVDRNNEQFF
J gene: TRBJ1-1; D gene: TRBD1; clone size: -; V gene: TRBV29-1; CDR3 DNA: TGCAGCGTTCTCTCACAGGGGCGGCCTGAAGCTTTCTTT; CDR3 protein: CSVLSQGRPEAFF
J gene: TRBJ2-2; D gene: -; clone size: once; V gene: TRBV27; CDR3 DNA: TGTGCCAGCAGTGGTCAGGGGAGGGCCGGGGAGCTGTTTTTT; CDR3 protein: CASSGQGRAGELFF
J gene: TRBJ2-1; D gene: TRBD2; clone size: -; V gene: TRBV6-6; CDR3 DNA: TGTGCCAGCAGTCCCTGGGGGAGCGGGGGGTCGTATGAGCAGTTCTTC; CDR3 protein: CASSPWGSGGSYEQFF
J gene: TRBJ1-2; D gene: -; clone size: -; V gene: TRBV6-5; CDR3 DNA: TGTGCCAGCAGTTATAGAGGTGAGAGGAGCTACACCTTC; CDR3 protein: CASSYRGERSYTF
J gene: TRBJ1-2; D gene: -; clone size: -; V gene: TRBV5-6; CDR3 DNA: TGTGCCAGCAGCTTGACCGGACGTGAACCGGGCTACACCTTC; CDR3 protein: CASSLTGREPGYTF
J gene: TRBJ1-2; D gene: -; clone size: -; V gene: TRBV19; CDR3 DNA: TGTGCCAGTAGTATTGGGCCCAGAGCCCCCTACTATGGCTACACCTTC; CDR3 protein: CASSIGPRAPYYGYTF
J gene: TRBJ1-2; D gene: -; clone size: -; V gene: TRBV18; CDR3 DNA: TGTGCCAGCTCACCCGCCAGGGATAACTATGGCTACACCTTC; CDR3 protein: CASSPARDNYGYTF